This T cell receptor (beta chain) was sequenced during a study of blood T cell repertoires in COVID-19 (TCRdb year 2020). Study-level background: Collaborator samples came from the United States, Italy and Spain and covered acute and convalescent phases of COVID-19. The material from the prospective study consisted of cDNA or gDNA derived from T cells, B-cell-depleted T cells, or PBMCs. Sample metadata almost always included a de-identified subject ID, COVID-19 status, age in years and sex. Subjects who had been exposed to COVID-19, were actively infected with it, or had recovered from it provided the deeply sampled blood TCRbeta repertoires that made up the dataset. The samples were drawn from the first 160 participants of the ongoing ImmuneRACE study and from over 950 subjects provided by 6 global collaborators. A freely available public database, intended as a resource for researchers studying the immune response to SARS-CoV-2, is where the repertoires were released. Where HLA class I and class II types were available, the types were taken from metadata supplied by the sample provider, not from assay-based typing.

Points on this clone: The target of this receptor is not known. Base qualities were left out, and no much larger clone turns up one base away.

Study-wide conclusions, independent of this receptor: Clinical and demographic metadata were provided uncurated, with the amount varying by source and participant.

The CDR3 spans 14 residues, from the cysteine through the phenylalanine. Only CDR3 DNA remains: 42 bases, in frame from the first base. From a lookup of the germline V gene, CDR1 and CDR2 are SGHNT and YENEEA. V gives up 4 bases and J gives up 4 bases, and the segment between their germline ends measures 8 bases. The collaborating institutions used their own protocols to collect whole blood in K2EDTA tubes. For TCRbeta analysis, collaborator samples were shipped as frozen whole blood, as isolated PBMCs, or as DNA extracted from either sample type. TCRbeta CDR3 regions were amplified from genomic DNA by means of the immunoSEQ Assay, a bias-controlled multiplex PCR. The study's processing was this. Nucleated cell counts per sample were estimated from amplification of reference gene primers within the assay. To quantify the absolute abundance of each unique TCRbeta CDR3 rearrangement, sequence reads were collapsed and filtered. For each sample, productive Simpson clonality was calculated by taking the square root of Simpson's diversity index across productive rearrangements. TCRdb took over this immuneACCESS table, retaining in-frame rearrangements with V and J assigned. Such tables are incomplete; in checked studies, under half of the missing clones stem from an unresolved V gene, and the remainder is unexplained. That table gives V, J and clone size, and the DNA gave D and trimming. A total of 150,000 to 180,000 clones appear in this sample, about 80% of them only once. The ten largest clones add up to approximately 32% of the sample.

In this chain, TRBV11-3 is recombined with TRBJ1-6; a tentative D match to TRBD1 spans 5 bases. Sequencing was carried out using peripheral blood. This clonotype was sampled from a woman between 55 and 75 years old with acute or convalescent COVID-19. The nucleotide sequence reads as follows: TGTGCCAGCAGCTCGACAGCGTATAATTCACCCCTCCACTTT. Translation gives CASSSTAYNSPLHF. Where the CDR3 stops, the reference TRBV11-3 and TRBJ1-6 genes take over; the full variable domain is EAGVVQSPRYKIIEKKQPVAFWCNPISGHNTLYWYLQNLGQGPELLIRYENEEAVDDSQLPKDRFSAERLKGVDSTLKIQPAELGDSAVYLCASSSTAYNSPLHFGNGTRLTVT.